These 17 T cell receptor beta chains were sequenced from one sample in a study of blood T cell repertoires in COVID-19. Repertoires were generated with immunoSEQ multiplex PCR, while TCRdb's copy carries only in-frame clones and drops some. The table includes a few hundred thousand clones, under 90% detected once. Material for sequencing was peripheral blood. Source of these receptors: a woman aged 40 to 50 who had recovered from COVID-19.

The chain links TRBV18 to TRBJ2-5, with D unclear. V lost 2 bases, J lost 2 bases, and 12 bases lay in between. Germline CDR1 and CDR2: KGHSH and LQKENI. The CDR3 length is 15 residues. The CDR3 loop reads CASSPSAPVQETQYF. DNA of the CDR3: TGTGCCAGCTCACCAAGTGCCCCAGTTCAAGAGACCCAGTACTTC.

This rearrangement joins TRBV29-1 to TRBJ2-1; tentative D call: TRBD2 (6 bases). CDR1 is SQVTM, CDR2 ANQGSEA, per germline. V gave up 6 bases and J gave up 8 bases, with 17 bases separating them. This CDR3 contains 13 residues. Here the CDR3 DNA reads TGCAGCGTGTACGGGACTCTCGGCTATGAGCAGTTCTTC. It translates to CSVYGTLGYEQFF.

The chain joins TRBV7-3 to TRBJ2-6; TRBD1 matches at 7 bases. Looked up from germline, CDR1 is SGHTA and CDR2 is FQGTGA. The CDR3 covers 21 residues. The ends lost 4 bases at V and 0 bases at J; junction bases unmatched: 18. The CDR3 here is CASSSYPTGTALFSGANVLTF. The CDR3, as DNA: TGTGCCAGCAGCTCCTACCCGACTGGGACAGCGCTCTTCTCTGGGGCCAACGTCCTGACTTTC.

This clone was detected only once. One end of the junction is discordant with germline, which a read error may explain. The chain combines TRBV5-4 with TRBJ1-1; D call uncertain. CDR1 SGHNT and CDR2 YYREEE come from the germline V gene (reference sequence). This CDR3 contains 12 residues. The CDR3 sequence is CASSFVNSEAFF. The CDR3 region has the DNA TGTGCCAGCAGCTTTGTAAACAGTGAAGCTTTCTTT.

The gene calls are TRBV30 and TRBJ2-7, with TRBD2 as a possible D gene (6 bases). This CDR3 region has 12 residues. The V end lost 5 bases, the J end lost 2 bases, and 10 bases lay between the germline ends. Germline CDR1 GTSNPN, CDR2 SVGIG (reference sequence). The CDR3 nucleotides read TGTGCCTGGCGGGGGAACCCCTACGAGCAGTACTTC. Translation gives CAWRGNPYEQYF.

This chain links TRBV21-1 with TRBJ1-5; the D segment call TRBD1 is taken from the table without a DNA check. TRBV21-1 is a pseudogene locus. The CDR3 has 20 residues. The DNA for the CDR3 is TGTGCCAGGCTACTTGGGGGGGACAGGGGCCACCTTTATAGCAATCAGCCCCAGCATTTT. Translated, it gives CARLLGGDRGHLYSNQPQHF.

This clone was seen a handful of times. This chain connects TRBV24-1 to TRBJ2-2; D perhaps matches TRBD1 (6 bases). The ends were cut back, 7 bases at V and 2 bases at J, with 7 bases in the middle. The CDR3 totals 13 residues. The germline V gene has CDR1 KGHDR and CDR2 SFDVKD. In DNA, the CDR3 is TGTGCCACCAGGGACAGTAACACCGGGGAGCTGTTTTTT. This translates into CATRDSNTGELFF.

This clone was picked up a small number of times. This rearrangement joins TRBV9 to TRBJ2-3; TRBD2 agrees at 8 bases. Trimming removed 0 bases from V and 0 bases from J; junction bases left unmatched: 6. CDR1 is SGDLS, CDR2 YYNGEE, per germline. This CDR3 region has 17 residues. CDR3 sequence (DNA): TGTGCCAGCAGCGTAGTCAGCGGGAGCGGGAGCACAGATACGCAGTATTTT. This codes for CASSVVSGSGSTDTQYF.

V and J are TRBV21-1 and TRBJ2-4; the table's TRBD1 call for D was not verified on the DNA. TRBV21-1 corresponds to a pseudogene. The CDR3 extends over 14 amino acids. This chain's CDR3 is CASRDRGTKNIQYF. The CDR3 DNA reads as TGTGCCAGCAGGGACAGGGGAACCAAAAACATTCAGTACTTC.

This clone appeared a few times. V usage is TRBV11-3 and J usage is TRBJ2-2; 14 bases agree with TRBD2. Germline trimming cut 4 bases from V and 4 bases from J; bases unmatched to any gene: 11. The CDR3 covers 19 residues. From germline, CDR1 is SGHNT and CDR2 YENEEA. In nucleotides, the CDR3 is TGTGCCAGCAGCTCCCCACTGGGACTAGCGGGAGCTGGCACCGGGGAGCTGTTTTTT. As protein: CASSSPLGLAGAGTGELFF.

The J gene is TRBJ2-4, the V gene TRBV21-1; the table calls TRBD2, which could not be checked here. TRBV21-1 counts as a pseudogene. CDR3 length: 17 residues. The CDR3 sequence: CASSKRRGHLAKNIQYF. CDR3 DNA: TGTGCCAGCAGCAAAAGGAGAGGCCATCTAGCCAAAAACATTCAGTACTTC.

CDR3 protein: CASSYTSGSYTQYF. CDR3 nucleotides: TGTGCCAGCAGTTACACTAGCGGGAGCTATACGCAGTATTTT. The J gene is TRBJ2-3, the V gene TRBV6-2 or TRBV6-3; 11 bases fit TRBD2. Germline CDR1 MNHEY, CDR2 SVGEGT. V shed 2 bases, J shed 7 bases, and the junction held 2 bases outside the gene matches. The CDR3 is 14 amino acids.

Only one count was recorded for this clone. This chain connects TRBV3-1 (or the pseudogene TRBV3-2) to TRBJ2-3, with no clear D. The germline V gene has CDR1 LGHDT and CDR2 YNNKEL (reference sequence). The germline V and J ends were trimmed by 4 bases and 1 base, with 9 bases remaining between them. This CDR3 region has 14 residues. The CDR3 nucleotides are TGTGCCAGCAGCCGCGGCACTGGCACAGATACGCAGTATTTT. As protein: CASSRGTGTDTQYF.

The rearrangement uses TRBV3-1 (or the pseudogene TRBV3-2) and TRBJ2-3, with D unclear. Trimming took off 0 bases at V and 2 bases at J, with 6 bases between the two ends. This CDR3 has 14 residues. The germline V gene has CDR1 LGHDT and CDR2 YNNKEL (reference sequence). In DNA, the CDR3 is TGTGCCAGCAGCCAAGATCACTACACAGATACGCAGTATTTT. Encoded protein: CASSQDHYTDTQYF.

CDR3 in DNA: TGTGCCAGCAGTGACTCGGGGACTAGCGGGCCCTCCTACAATGAGCAGTTCTTC. Translating gives CASSDSGTSGPSYNEQFF. The chain links TRBV6-4 to TRBJ2-1; TRBD2 matches at 12 bases. V shed 0 bases, J shed 0 bases, and the junction held 3 bases outside the gene matches. This CDR3 has 18 residues. In germline, CDR1 is MRHNA, CDR2 SNTAGT.

The J gene is TRBJ2-3, the V gene TRBV2; TRBD1 matches at 7 bases. The CDR3 spans 16 residues. Germline values: CDR1 SNHLY, CDR2 FYNNEI. Unmatched junction bases numbered 9, after V lost 6 bases and J lost 0 bases. As DNA, the CDR3 is TGTGCCAGCAGCCTCAGACAGGGACCTAGCACAGATACGCAGTATTTT. Amino acid sequence: CASSLRQGPSTDTQYF.

The gene calls are TRBV10-3 and TRBJ2-7, with D possibly matching TRBD2 (5 bases). Germline V gene data show CDR1 as ENHRY and CDR2 as SYGVKD. The CDR3 is made up of 13 amino acids. Trimming removed 4 bases from V and 3 bases from J, with 10 bases in between. This CDR3 reads CAISVRDFYEQYF. Written as DNA, the CDR3 is TGTGCCATCAGTGTTCGGGATTTCTACGAGCAGTACTTC.